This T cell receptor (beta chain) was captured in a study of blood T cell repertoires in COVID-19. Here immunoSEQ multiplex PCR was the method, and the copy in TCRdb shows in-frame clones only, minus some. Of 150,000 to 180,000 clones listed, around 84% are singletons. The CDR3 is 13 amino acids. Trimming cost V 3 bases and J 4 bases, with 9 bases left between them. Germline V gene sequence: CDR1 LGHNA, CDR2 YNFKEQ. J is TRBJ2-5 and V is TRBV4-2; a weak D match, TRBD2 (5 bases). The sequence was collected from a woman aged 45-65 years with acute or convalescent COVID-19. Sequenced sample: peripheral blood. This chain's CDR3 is CASSQAGAETQYF. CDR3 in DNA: TGTGCCAGCAGCCAGGCGGGTGCAGAGACCCAGTACTTC.